This entry concerns a single T cell receptor (beta chain). Its recognized antigen is unknown. No base quality values were provided; no much bigger clone lies one nucleotide off. Taken with the paper, the label for treatment or condition translates to: roughly nine-day PBMC culture with coronavirus spike peptide pools or control peptides (ViraFEST assay). The ViraFEST assay was used in the study, in which antigen-specific T cells were expanded with peptide pools and expanded clonotypes were subsequently identified by TCR sequencing. The convalescent patients' positive SARS-CoV-2 PCR tests fell between March and December 2020, which was before the Alpha, Beta and Delta variants emerged in the United States. Each well held approximately 2 million PBMCs cultured in IMDM containing roughly 5.4% human AB serum and around 10 IU/ml IL-2, with 10 ug/ml peptide pools added. On days 3 and 7, half of the culture medium was replaced with fresh IL-2-containing medium. After 10 days of culture, CD4+ T cells were isolated by negative selection using the EasySep CD4+ T cell isolation kit. Ficoll-Paque Plus gradient centrifugation was used to isolate PBMCs from whole blood, and the isolated PBMCs were then either used fresh or cryopreserved at -140C. Triplicate wells were generally used for each culture condition.

The receptor library was made with PCR. TCR sequencing of DNA from cultured CD4+ T cells used the Oncomine TCR Beta short-read assay at the Johns Hopkins FTIC core. Genomic DNA was extracted from the cultured CD4+ T cells with the QIAamp micro DNA kit. Oncomine TCR Beta libraries made from cultured CD4+ T cells were pooled using unique dual indexes and sequenced on an Illumina iSeq 100. For the original study's pipeline: Non-productive sequences were removed, and CDR3s that did not start with C, did not end with F or W, or were shorter than 7 amino acids were discarded. The MANAFEST web application was used to identify antigen-specific clonotypes by comparing peptide-stimulated wells against reference wells and other culture wells. An FDR below 0.05, an odds ratio above 5, and a productive frequency above 0.1% in at least two of three replicate wells were required for clones to be considered positive. Cross-reactive clonotypes were defined as significantly expanded in both SARS-CoV-2 spike wells and at least one common cold coronavirus spike condition. Levenshtein distances (stringdist) and unrooted phylogenetic trees (ape) in R version 3.6.1 were used to assess CDR3 homology. TCRdb reprocessed the public reads (quality trimming at Q25 with fastp, clone calling with MiXCR) and kept in-frame beta chains. Rows merge per CDR3 protein into single entries with the most common DNA and genes. TCRdb, not the authors, supplied the V and J calls. Present in this sample are over 14,000 distinct CDR3 sequences, approximately 45% of which were seen just once. The ten largest clones add up to approximately 15% of the sample.

The data are from a study of vaccination and CD4 T cells after COVID-19 (dated 2022 in TCRdb). Regarding the study in general: Convalescent patients had a positive SARS-CoV-2 result on nasal swab PCR, and of these patients, several had mild disease and one had severe disease. In control cultures, a CEFX viral epitope pool was used as positive control, an HIV-1 Nef peptide pool was used as negative control, or no peptide was added. Two doses of either the Pfizer-BioNTech BNT162b2 vaccine (n=8) or the Moderna mRNA-1273 vaccine (n=2) were administered to participants. The convalescent cohort included six males and four females, with two Hispanic individuals, seven Caucasians, two Asians and one multiracial person. The cultures were stimulated with overlapping spike peptide pools from SARS-CoV-2 and from the common cold coronaviruses HCoV-NL63, HCoV-OC43 and HCoV-229E. In some eleven COVID-19 convalescent patients and a few infection-naive healthy vaccine recipients, researchers compared the spike-specific CD4+ TCR repertoire from before mRNA vaccination with the repertoire from after. Post-vaccine blood samples were obtained a median of around 74 days after the second vaccine dose, with a range of roughly 14 to 241 days. Post-COVID blood samples from convalescent patients were collected a median of roughly 100 days after diagnosis, with a range of about 35 to 161 days.

General study outcomes and caveats: The number of convalescent patients in the study was relatively small, and the study did not examine early timepoints following natural infection. The median number of SARS-CoV-2-reactive clonotypes rose from under 25 after infection to a few dozen after vaccination, but the change was not significant. Among convalescent patients, a median roughly 84% of the SARS-CoV-2-reactive clones seen after vaccination appeared only after vaccination, which suggests priming specific to the vaccine. Of the vaccine-specific clones in convalescent patients, 304 of 307, or nearly all, reacted only to SARS-CoV-2 spike and did not cross-react with common cold coronaviruses.

This TCR was recovered from a human donor with COVID-19. Sequenced: cultured CD4+ T cells from blood.

The nucleotide sequence reads TGCAGTGCTAGAGCTGGGACAGGGGGCTCTAACTATGGCTACACCTTC. Its translation is CSARAGTGGSNYGYTF. Recombination linked TRBV20-1 to TRBJ1-2; 12 bases in the middle match TRBD1. From the germline V gene (reference sequence), CDR1 is DFQATT and CDR2 is SNEGSKA. Clipping removes 1 base from V and 0 bases from J, with 3 as the unmatched junction base count. Including the terminal cysteine and phenylalanine, the CDR3 comprises 16 residues. The kept DNA is CDR3 alone, 48 bases in frame from the first base.